The clone carrying this T cell receptor (beta chain) was seen many times. Its antigen is not known. The data were taken from a study of CD8 T cells in ankylosing spondylitis. The study's findings and limits: Ankylosing spondylitis blood appeared to be characterized by a TCR beta motif of roughly eight highly homologous variants. Both synovial fluid and blood in reactive arthritis had previously been reported to carry some motif variants. Matched ankylosing spondylitis synovial fluid reportedly showed significant enrichment of disease-linked clones.

Germline CDR1 reads SGHRS; CDR2 reads YFSETQ. CDR3 length: 12 amino acids. The V and J ends lost 4 bases and 10 bases, in that order; junction bases with no gene match: 7. TCRdb fed the 5' RACE reads into MiXCR, producing one record per CDR3 protein. The sample holds roughly 490,000 distinct CDR3 sequences, roughly 5% seen once. The receptor's source is a male donor with ankylosing spondylitis. V usage is TRBV5-1 and J usage is TRBJ1-1; 7 bases are a match to TRBD1. Sequencing used blood, either unsorted or a sorted T cell fraction (not recorded which). The DNA for the CDR3 is TGCGCCAGCAGCCAGACAGGGATAGGAGCTTTCTTT. Encoded protein: CASSQTGIGAFF.